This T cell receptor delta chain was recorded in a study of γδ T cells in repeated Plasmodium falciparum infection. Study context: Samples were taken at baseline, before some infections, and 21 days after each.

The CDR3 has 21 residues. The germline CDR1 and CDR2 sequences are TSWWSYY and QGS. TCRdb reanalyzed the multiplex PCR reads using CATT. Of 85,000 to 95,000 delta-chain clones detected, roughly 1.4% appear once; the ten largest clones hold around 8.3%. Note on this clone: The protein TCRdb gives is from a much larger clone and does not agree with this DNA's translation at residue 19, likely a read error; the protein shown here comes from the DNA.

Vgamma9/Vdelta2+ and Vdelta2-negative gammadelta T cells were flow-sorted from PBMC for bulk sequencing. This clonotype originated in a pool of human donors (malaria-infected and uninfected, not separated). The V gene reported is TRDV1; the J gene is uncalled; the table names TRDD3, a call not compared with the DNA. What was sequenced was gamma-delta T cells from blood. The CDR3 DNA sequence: TGTGCTCTTGGGGGGCGGCCTTCCCTTAAAACGGGGGACTCGTACACCGATAAACCCATCTTT. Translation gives CALGGRPSLKTGDSYTDKPIF.